A selection of T cell receptor beta chains follows, all from one sample in a study of cytomegalovirus exposure and HLA in healthy donors. The assay was immunoSEQ multiplex PCR, and TCRdb's table has in-frame clones only and misses some. The sample yields about 120,000 clones, around 77% seen once. The specimen was PBMCs. These receptors came from a young man in good health and CMV-seropositive. Each CDR3 is given with its conserved first and last residue. A D gene is named only where the DNA matches it firmly. The listing skips clone size in some rows; elsewhere it reads once, few, many or a size class.

D gene	V gene	clone size	J gene	CDR3 protein	CDR3 DNA
TRBD2	TRBV28	.	TRBJ2-7	CASSFLAGSSYEQYF	TGTGCCAGCAGTTTCCTAGCGGGGAGCTCCTACGAGCAGTACTTC
TRBD1	TRBV5-1	once	TRBJ1-2	CASSYGDRGGPLGYGYTF	TGCGCCAGCAGCTACGGGGACAGGGGAGGCCCTCTAGGCTATGGCTACACCTTC
.	TRBV18	.	TRBJ2-1	CASSPQYYNEQFF	TGTGCCAGCTCACCGCAGTACTACAATGAGCAGTTCTTC
TRBD1	TRBV7-7	few	TRBJ2-7	CASSSDRGSKQYF	TGTGCTAGCAGCTCGGACAGGGGAAGTAAGCAGTACTTC
.	TRBV29-1	few	TRBJ2-1	CSHAPGGEQFF	TGCAGCCACGCCCCGGGTGGTGAGCAGTTCTTC
.	TRBV6-5	.	TRBJ1-2	CASRPGVSAGYTF	TGTGCCAGCAGACCGGGAGTTTCTGCTGGCTACACCTTC
.	TRBV7-8	.	TRBJ2-7	CASSLVLTAPTKYEQYF	TGTGCCAGCAGCTTAGTATTGACAGCTCCGACCAAATACGAGCAGTACTTC
TRBD2	TRBV5-4	.	TRBJ2-3	CASSLAMIAGGPVADTQYF	TGTGCCAGCAGCTTGGCCATGATAGCGGGGGGGCCCGTCGCAGATACGCAGTATTTT
TRBD1	TRBV7-9	.	TRBJ2-1	CASIFGAGGYNEQFF	TGTGCCAGCATCTTTGGGGCAGGGGGCTACAATGAGCAGTTCTTC
.	TRBV27	.	TRBJ2-2	CASSLYQGEYTGELFF	TGTGCCAGCAGTTTATATCAGGGCGAGTACACCGGGGAGCTGTTTTTT
.	TRBV11-2	once	TRBJ1-4	CASSLIGGAPANEKLFF	TGTGCCAGCAGCTTAATTGGGGGGGCGCCTGCTAATGAAAAACTGTTTTTT
TRBD1	TRBV27	.	TRBJ1-5	CASSPDRGGNQPQHF	TGTGCCAGCAGTCCGGACAGGGGCGGCAATCAGCCCCAGCATTTT
TRBD2	TRBV5-6	.	TRBJ2-2	CASSSLAEGGTGELFF	TGTGCCAGCAGCTCCCTAGCGGAAGGCGGCACCGGGGAGCTGTTTTTT
TRBD1	TRBV6-5	.	TRBJ2-6	CASRQGAGANGLTF	TGTGCCAGCAGACAGGGGGCTGGGGCCAACGGCCTGACTTTC
TRBD1	TRBV7-9	.	TRBJ2-5	CASSETGAETQYF	TGTGCCAGCAGCGAGACAGGGGCGGAGACCCAGTACTTC
.	TRBV5-4	.	TRBJ2-2	CASSSKTLGLYTGELFF	TGTGCCAGCAGCTCTAAAACTTTAGGACTGTACACCGGGGAGCTGTTTTTT
.	TRBV30	.	TRBJ2-2	CAWTGVQNTGELFF	TGTGCCTGGACAGGGGTCCAGAACACCGGGGAGCTGTTTTTT
TRBD1	TRBV4-1	few	TRBJ1-1	CASSPFHRGDTEAFF	TGCGCCAGCAGCCCCTTTCACAGGGGGGACACTGAAGCTTTCTTT
.	TRBV12-5	.	TRBJ1-2	CASGLSQILWGYTF	TGTGCTAGTGGTTTGTCACAGATTTTGTGGGGCTACACCTTC
TRBD1	TRBV2	.	TRBJ1-6	CASSVNSGQSNSPLHF	TGTGCCAGCAGCGTTAATTCGGGACAGTCGAATTCACCCCTCCACTTT
.	TRBV7-2	.	TRBJ1-3	CASSQDISSGNTIYF	TGTGCCAGCAGCCAAGACATCAGCTCTGGAAACACCATATATTTT
.	TRBV29-1	.	TRBJ2-1	CSVVRLARDNEQFF	TGCAGCGTTGTCCGGCTAGCGAGAGACAATGAGCAGTTCTTC
TRBD1	TRBV7-9	.	TRBJ2-1	CASSSPDRVFHNEQFF	TGTGCCAGCAGCTCCCCGGACAGGGTCTTCCACAATGAGCAGTTCTTC
TRBD1	TRBV18	.	TRBJ1-5	CASSFTGGGNQPQHF	TGTGCCAGCTCATTCACAGGGGGCGGCAATCAGCCCCAGCATTTT
TRBD1	TRBV2	.	TRBJ2-4	CASSDGTANSQYF	TGTGCCAGCAGTGATGGGACAGCAAACAGTCAGTACTTC
.	TRBV18	.	TRBJ1-5	CASSPGVKQPQHF	TGTGCCAGCTCACCCGGTGTAAAACAGCCCCAGCATTTT
.	TRBV4-1	.	TRBJ2-7	CASSQDLNRTPYEQYF	TGCGCCAGCAGCCAAGATCTTAACAGGACCCCCTACGAGCAGTACTTC
.	TRBV21-1	.	TRBJ2-7	CASCGESIRDRRTYEQYF	TGTGCCAGCTGCGGAGAATCTATCCGGGACAGGCGAACCTACGAGCAGTACTTC
.	TRBV10-3	.	TRBJ2-6	CAISESGRGGANGLTF	TGTGCCATCAGTGAGTCGGGCAGGGGTGGGGCCAACGGCCTGACTTTC
.	TRBV6-1	few	TRBJ1-3	CASSEYPSSGNTIYF	TGTGCCAGCAGTGAGTACCCGAGCTCTGGAAACACCATATATTTT
.	TRBV5-6	.	TRBJ1-2	CASSLGRVPHGYTF	TGTGCCAGCAGCTTGGGCAGGGTGCCCCACGGCTACACCTTC